The 25 T cell receptor beta chains presented below share a single source sample, sequenced in a study of shared clonotypes between healthy human individuals. Profiled with immunoSEQ multiplex PCR; TCRdb holds only in-frame clones, not every one. The sample includes around 500,000 clones, roughly three quarters of them seen just once. Source material: PBMCs. These receptors all stem from a woman in her thirties or forties in good health. Some clones in this sample may be carry-over from other donors' samples.

The DNA of the CDR3 is TGTGCCAGCAGCGCCGGGACTAGCGGAGCTAATGAGCAGTTCTTC. This codes for CASSAGTSGANEQFF. This chain connects TRBV9 to TRBJ2-1; 11 bases map to TRBD2. The CDR3 sequence is 15 residues long. Germline CDR1 SGDLS, CDR2 YYNGEE. After removal of 3 bases from V and 7 bases from J, the junction contained 6 bases not matched to a gene.

The chain carries TRBV19 and TRBJ2-7; 7 positions agree with TRBD1. Trimming cost V 4 bases and J 2 bases; bases outside gene matches: 11. This CDR3 comprises 16 residues. Germline assignment: CDR1 LNHDA and CDR2 SQIVND (reference sequence). This CDR3 reads CASSTPGQPSTYEQYF. The DNA for the CDR3 is TGTGCCAGTAGTACCCCGGGACAGCCATCTACCTACGAGCAGTACTTC.

This chain connects TRBV5-1 to TRBJ2-7; 10 positions agree with TRBD2. The CDR3 covers 17 residues. Germline V gene data show CDR1 as SGHRS and CDR2 as YFSETQ. With V trimmed by 0 bases and J by 2 bases, 8 bases remained unmatched. CDR3 DNA: TGCGCCAGCAGCTTGGCGACTAGCGGGCTGAGGCCCTACGAGCAGTACTTC. This sequence encodes CASSLATSGLRPYEQYF.

The chain recombines TRBV18 with TRBJ2-5; 7 nucleotides match TRBD1. J gave up 2 bases and V 2 bases, and 5 bases lay outside the gene matches. The CDR3 contains 15 residues. Germline V CDR1 and CDR2: KGHSH, LQKENI. The CDR3 DNA reads as TGTGCCAGCTCACCATTGACAGGGCATCAAGAGACCCAGTACTTC. As protein: CASSPLTGHQETQYF.

The chain couples TRBV10-3 to TRBJ2-3; D is perhaps TRBD2 (6 bases). This CDR3 has 16 amino acids. The germline gives CDR1 ENHRY, CDR2 SYGVKD. Trimming stripped 2 bases from V and 5 bases from J, with 17 bases between. CDR3 sequence: CAISELGGNVGDTQYF. The CDR3 DNA sequence: TGTGCCATCAGTGAGCTCGGGGGTAACGTCGGAGATACGCAGTATTTT.

This sequence joins TRBV9 and TRBJ2-7, with 10 bases lining up with TRBD1. The CDR3 is 16 amino acids. The trim removed 1 base at V and 0 bases at J, leaving 4 bases unmatched. CDR1 is SGDLS and CDR2 is YYNGEE in the germline V gene. CDR3 bases: TGTGCCAGCAGCGTACACCGGGACAGGGGCTCCTACGAGCAGTACTTC. It codes for CASSVHRDRGSYEQYF.

This clone is a singleton in its sample. V usage is TRBV29-1 and J usage is TRBJ2-5, with D perhaps matching TRBD1 (6 bases). The V end was cut by 8 bases, the J end by 2 bases, with 15 bases between. In germline, CDR1 is SQVTM, CDR2 ANQGSEA. The CDR3 is made up of 13 amino acids. The CDR3 here is CSIRDTSQETQYF. CDR3 sequence (DNA): TGCAGCATCCGGGACACCTCTCAAGAGACCCAGTACTTC.

This clone was seen only once. This may be a read error: a much more frequent sequence differs by one nucleotide. Other DNA sequences in this specimen translate into the identical CDR3. The rearrangement uses TRBV5-8 and TRBJ1-1; D ambiguous. CDR3 length: 13 amino acids. Trimming stripped 0 bases from V and 0 bases from J, with 3 bases between. CDR1 is SGHTS and CDR2 is YDEGEE in the germline V gene. CDR3 sequence reads: CASSLAVNTEAFF. The CDR3 region has the DNA TGTGCCAGCAGCTTGGCAGTGAACACTGAAGCTTTCTTT.

The chain has TRBV27 and TRBJ2-7, with D possibly matching TRBD2 (5 bases). Germline CDR1 is MNHEY and CDR2 is SMNVEV (reference sequence). The ends were cut back, 0 bases at V and 5 bases at J, with 14 bases in the middle. The CDR3 is 15 residues long. DNA for the CDR3: TGTGCCAGCAGTTTATCGAGGGCGAGGTTCCACGAGCAGTACTTC. Amino acids: CASSLSRARFHEQYF.

This clone occurred a few times. V and J are TRBV6-1 and TRBJ2-1; TRBD1 might be the D (6 bases). The V and J ends lost 7 bases and 7 bases respectively, with 11 bases between them. Per the germline V gene, CDR1 is MNHNS and CDR2 is SASEGT. The CDR3 loop spans 12 amino acids. DNA for the CDR3: TGTGCCAGCACGCAGGGGCGAAATGAGCAGTTCTTC. Amino acids: CASTQGRNEQFF.

The genes are TRBV11-3 and TRBJ2-7; 8 positions agree with TRBD2. Germline CDR1 is SGHNT and CDR2 is YENEEA. The CDR3 has 13 residues. The V gene end was trimmed by 6 bases and the J gene end by 6 bases; junction bases not matched to a gene: 7. CDR3 bases: TGTGCCAGCAGTGCCGGGAGGGGTGGCGAGCAGTACTTC. It is translated as CASSAGRGGEQYF.

The chain is built from TRBV7-8 and TRBJ1-4, with D possibly TRBD1 on 5 matching bases. The V end was cut by 3 bases, the J end by 3 bases, with 8 bases between. The CDR3 is made up of 14 amino acids. Germline V gene data show CDR1 as SGHVS and CDR2 as FQNEAQ. The CDR3 DNA reads TGTGCCAGCAGCTTCTCCAGGGCTAATGAAAAACTGTTTTTT. Translation gives CASSFSRANEKLFF.

This clone occurred a few times. The J gene is TRBJ2-7, the V gene TRBV7-6, with TRBD2 matching 8 bases. Looked up from germline, CDR1 is SGHVS and CDR2 is FNYEAQ. Trimming took 6 bases from V and 5 from J; bases not matched to a gene: 18. This CDR3 has 17 amino acids. In DNA, the CDR3 is TGTGCCAGCAGTAATTGGGGTGCCCGGACTAGCTTTCACGAGCAGTACTTC. Encoded protein: CASSNWGARTSFHEQYF.

The CDR3 sequence is CASSMLADSYNEQFF. The CDR3 DNA reads as TGTGCCAGTAGCATGCTAGCGGACTCCTACAATGAGCAGTTCTTC. This chain joins TRBV19 and TRBJ2-1, with 7 bases that match TRBD2. CDR3 length: 15 amino acids. Trimming took 6 bases from V and 0 from J; bases not matched to a gene: 5. Per the germline V gene, CDR1 is LNHDA and CDR2 is SQIVND (reference sequence).

The gene calls are TRBV6-4 and TRBJ2-5, with D tentatively TRBD1 or TRBD2 (6 bases each). This CDR3 region has 13 residues. Germline V gene sequence: CDR1 MRHNA, CDR2 SNTAGT. The V end lost 6 bases, the J end lost 14 bases, and 22 bases lay between the germline ends. Here the CDR3 DNA reads TGTGCCAGCAGCGAGGAGGGGGACCATAGTCTTTACTTC. Its protein is CASSEEGDHSLYF.

V usage is TRBV7-3 and J usage is TRBJ2-2, with 7 bases identical to TRBD2. Germline CDR1 and CDR2: SGHTA and FQGTGA. This CDR3 is 12 amino acids long. The CDR3 DNA reads as TGTGCGTCGACTAGCAACACCGGGGAGCTGTTTTTT. Translation: CASTSNTGELFF.

The V gene is TRBV7-3, the J gene TRBJ2-7; 9 bases are shared with TRBD2. The germline V gene encodes CDR1 SGHTA and CDR2 FQGTGA. J was trimmed by 2 bases and V by 5 bases; bases with no gene match: 4. This CDR3 comprises 14 residues. The CDR3 is CASSLAGSAYEQYF. DNA of the CDR3: TGTGCCAGCAGCCTAGCGGGAAGTGCCTACGAGCAGTACTTC.

The chain couples TRBV10-3 to TRBJ1-3; D may be TRBD1 (6 bases). Trimming took off 6 bases at V and 3 bases at J, with 18 bases between the two ends. Germline V gives CDR1 ENHRY, CDR2 SYGVKD. There are 16 residues in the CDR3. The CDR3 here is CAIRQGSGWDGNTIYF. In DNA, the CDR3 is TGTGCCATCAGGCAGGGGAGTGGATGGGATGGAAACACCATATATTTT.

V gene TRBV2 combines with J gene TRBJ2-7; 8 bases map to TRBD1. Germline CDR1 and CDR2: SNHLY and FYNNEI. This CDR3 contains 15 residues. The trim removed 8 bases at V and 3 bases at J, leaving 12 bases unmatched. CDR3 sequence: CASPLEQGDDYEQYF. CDR3 nucleotide sequence: TGTGCCAGCCCGCTCGAACAGGGGGACGACTACGAGCAGTACTTC. Filled out from reference TRBV2 and TRBJ2-7, the complete variable domain reads EPEVTQTPSHQVTQMGQEVILRCVPISNHLYFYWYRQILGQKVEFLVSFYNNEISEKSEIFDDQFSVERPDGSNFTLKIRSTKLEDSAMYFCASPLEQGDDYEQYFGPGTRLTVT.

J is TRBJ2-3 and V is TRBV5-6; 13 nucleotides align to TRBD2. After removal of 4 bases from V and 3 bases from J, the junction contained 8 bases not matched to a gene. The germline V gene has CDR1 SGHDT and CDR2 YYEEEE. The CDR3 is 17 amino acids. The CDR3 region has the DNA TGTGCCAGCAGCGCACTGGGACTAGCGGGAAGTACAGATACGCAGTATTTT. Translated: CASSALGLAGSTDTQYF.

The CDR3 is CSVESGGTDTQYF. For the CDR3, the DNA is TGCAGCGTTGAGAGCGGAGGCACAGATACGCAGTATTTT. This sequence joins TRBV29-1 and TRBJ2-3, with a weak D call TRBD2 (5 bases). The germline CDR1 and CDR2 sequences are SQVTM and ANQGSEA. The V and J ends lost 3 bases and 1 base respectively, with 8 bases between them. The CDR3 sequence is 13 residues long.

This chain joins TRBV18 and TRBJ2-1; TRBD1 matches at 8 bases. The CDR3 contains 14 residues. The V gene's germline CDR1 is KGHSH and CDR2 LQKENI. Germline trimming cut 3 bases from V and 8 bases from J; bases unmatched to any gene: 6. The CDR3 region has the DNA TGTGCCAGCTCACCCGGACAGGGTTGGGATGAGCAGTTCTTC. Protein product: CASSPGQGWDEQFF.

V and J are TRBV11-3 and TRBJ1-1; D gene unclear. Trimming took 1 base from V and 1 from J, leaving 13 bases between them. This CDR3 is 16 amino acids long. CDR1 and CDR2 (germline): SGHNT, YENEEA. CDR3 protein: CASSLGPGTQNTEAFF. The CDR3 DNA sequence: TGTGCCAGCAGCTTAGGCCCGGGTACGCAGAACACTGAAGCTTTCTTT.

This chain links TRBV5-1 with TRBJ2-2, with a possible D match to TRBD1 (6 bases). The CDR3 covers 14 residues. V was clipped by 0 bases and J by 7 bases, with 10 bases between them. The V gene's germline CDR1 is SGHRS and CDR2 YFSETQ. CDR3 nucleotide sequence: TGCGCCAGCAGCTTGGGAGGACAGTACGGGGAGCTGTTTTTT. Amino acid sequence: CASSLGGQYGELFF.

The chain employs TRBV4-3 and TRBJ1-2, with D possibly TRBD1 on 6 matching bases. Germline CDR1 and CDR2: LGHNA and YSLEER. The CDR3 length is 15 residues. The germline V and J ends were trimmed by 6 bases and 1 base, with 15 bases remaining between them. CDR3 in DNA: TGCGCCAGCAGGACCGCCGGGACACATAACTATGGCTACACCTTC. It is translated as CASRTAGTHNYGYTF.